Below are 16 T cell receptor beta chains sequenced from a single sample in a study of response to subunit inactivated influenza vaccine. TCRdb re-called the RT-PCR reads with MiXCR, one entry per CDR3 protein. The sample contains roughly 160,000 distinct CDR3 sequences, about 10% of which appear only once. Here the sequenced sample was CD8+ T cells sorted from PBMCs, taken less than 25 months after vaccination. All receptors come from a man aged 50 to 69 who received an inactivated influenza vaccine.

V gene TRBV7-3 combines with J gene TRBJ2-1; 7 bases are a match to TRBD2. This CDR3 region has 15 residues. The germline V gene has CDR1 SGHTA and CDR2 FQGTGA. After removal of 1 base from V and 6 bases from J, the junction contained 6 bases not matched to a gene. CDR3: CASSLSGRAPNEQFF. The CDR3 DNA reads TGTGCCAGCAGCTTAAGCGGGAGAGCGCCCAATGAGCAGTTCTTC.

This clonotype was counted between two and nine times. The chain uses TRBV12-3 or TRBV12-4 and TRBJ1-5; a weak D match, TRBD1 (5 bases). CDR3 length equals 12 residues. V lost 5 bases to trimming and J lost 5 bases, with 7 bases between them. The CDR3 reads CASSPGYQPQHF. Written as DNA, the CDR3 is TGTGCCAGCAGTCCAGGGTATCAGCCCCAGCATTTT.

The sample holds a few counts of this clonotype. The chain combines TRBV7-6 with TRBJ1-1; 7 nucleotides line up with TRBD1. Losses at the gene ends were 5 bases for V and 0 bases for J; bases not matched to a gene: 6. Per the germline V gene, CDR1 is SGHVS and CDR2 is FNYEAQ. This CDR3 has 15 amino acids. CDR3 in DNA: TGTGCCAGCAGCCAAGGGACAGCCATGAACACTGAAGCTTTCTTT. Translating gives CASSQGTAMNTEAFF.

CDR3 in DNA: TGTGCCAGCAGCCAAGAGGGTTACGTGAACACCGGGGAGCTGTTTTTT. It specifies CASSQEGYVNTGELFF. V usage is TRBV14 and J usage is TRBJ2-2; unclear D gene. The CDR3 contains 16 residues. Trimming took off 0 bases at V and 1 base at J, with 9 bases between the two ends. Per the germline V gene, CDR1 is SGHDN and CDR2 is FVKESK.

The chain employs TRBV5-1 and TRBJ2-7; 7 nucleotides match TRBD2. This CDR3 spans 15 amino acids. V lost 4 bases to trimming and J lost 4 bases; unmatched junction nucleotides: 11. CDR1 is SGHRS and CDR2 is YFSETQ in the germline V gene. The CDR3 spells CASSPTSGALYEQYF. The CDR3 coding sequence is TGCGCCAGCAGCCCGACGAGCGGGGCCCTTTACGAGCAGTACTTC.

Only a few counts were recorded for this clonotype. The J gene is TRBJ2-4, the V gene TRBV20-1; the D gene is possibly TRBD1 (6 bases). Germline CDR1 and CDR2: DFQATT and SNEGSKA (reference sequence). Trimming left V 5 bases short and J 8 bases short, with 13 bases between. CDR3 size: 12 residues. Written as DNA, the CDR3 is TGCAGTGCTGACCAGGGGATGGACATTCAGTACTTC. It translates to CSADQGMDIQYF.

This clonotype was recorded a few times. This chain connects TRBV4-3 to TRBJ2-3; D gene ambiguous. The CDR3 contains 14 residues. Trimming took off 2 bases at V and 2 bases at J, with 8 bases between the two ends. The V gene's germline CDR1 is LGHNA and CDR2 YSLEER. Written as DNA, the CDR3 is TGCGCCAGCAGCCAATTAGCCTTCACAGATACGCAGTATTTT. Its protein is CASSQLAFTDTQYF.

This clonotype has at least ten counts. This sequence joins TRBV2 and TRBJ2-1; D unresolved. The CDR3 runs 15 residues. Germline values: CDR1 SNHLY, CDR2 FYNNEI. V was pared by 3 bases and J by 0 bases, with 9 bases between. The CDR3: CASSDPKSSYNEQFF. As DNA, the CDR3 is TGTGCCAGCAGTGATCCGAAGAGCTCCTACAATGAGCAGTTCTTC.

The chain couples TRBV11-1 to TRBJ2-1; TRBD2 might be the D (6 bases). Germline V lookup: CDR1 SGHAT, CDR2 FQDESV (reference sequence). This CDR3 comprises 15 residues. V was trimmed by 2 bases and J by 7 bases, leaving 15 bases between them. The CDR3, as DNA: TGTGCCAGCAGCTTATACTTCGGGACTGCGAATGAGCAGTTCTTC. Translating gives CASSLYFGTANEQFF. Together with reference TRBV11-1 and TRBJ2-1, the CDR3 gives the full variable domain: EAEVAQSPRYKITEKSQAVAFWCDPISGHATLYWYRQILGQGPELLVQFQDESVVDDSQLPKDRFSAERLKGVDSTLKIQPAELGDSAMYLCASSLYFGTANEQFFGPGTRLTVL.

This chain links TRBV30 with TRBJ2-5; D is unclear. This CDR3 has 12 residues. Germline CDR1 reads GTSNPN; CDR2 reads SVGIG (reference sequence). Deletions cut 4 bases from V and 3 bases from J, with 9 bases between. CDR3 sequence: CAWTGRKETQYF. DNA for the CDR3: TGTGCCTGGACCGGCAGGAAAGAGACCCAGTACTTC.

This chain links TRBV24-1 with TRBJ2-2; 7 bases are a match to TRBD1. Germline values: CDR1 KGHDR, CDR2 SFDVKD. Unmatched junction bases numbered 6, after V lost 6 bases and J lost 0 bases. The CDR3 runs 16 residues. The CDR3 nucleotides are TGTGCCACCAGTCCCCGGACAGGTGCGAACACCGGGGAGCTGTTTTTT. It yields the protein CATSPRTGANTGELFF.

The chain joins TRBV28 to TRBJ1-5, with TRBD1 identical over 9 bases. The CDR3 has 15 residues. In germline, CDR1 is MDHEN, CDR2 SYDVKM. Unmatched junction bases numbered 8, after V lost 4 bases and J lost 7 bases. CDR3 protein: CASSWLGQGRQPQHF. CDR3 in DNA: TGTGCCAGCAGTTGGTTGGGACAGGGCCGACAGCCCCAGCATTTT.

In this sample, this clonotype turned up many times. The J gene is TRBJ2-1, the V gene TRBV7-8; no clear D. The CDR3 extends over 12 amino acids. V was pared by 5 bases and J by 4 bases, with 6 bases between. Germline CDR1 SGHVS, CDR2 FQNEAQ. CDR3 sequence (DNA): TGTGCCAGCAGCCCCAAATACAATGAGCAGTTCTTC. Protein sequence: CASSPKYNEQFF.

This clonotype was observed a few times. V usage is TRBV6-5 and J usage is TRBJ1-2, with 7 bases lining up with TRBD1. CDR1 and CDR2 from the germline V gene are MNHEY and SVGAGI. CDR3 length equals 15 residues. V was pared by 4 bases and J by 4 bases, with 9 bases of the junction left unmatched. In nucleotides, the CDR3 is TGTGCCAGCAGTTTCAACAGGGGAGGCGGCTATGGCTACACCTTC. Its translation: CASSFNRGGGYGYTF.

The chain couples TRBV28 to TRBJ1-1, with 7 bases identical to TRBD1. With 3 bases clipped from V and 3 bases from J, the junction kept 16 bases outside the gene matches. The germline CDR1 and CDR2 sequences are MDHEN and SYDVKM. The CDR3 has 18 residues. The CDR3 sequence: CASSFGVGRTGGHTEAFF. CDR3 DNA sequence: TGTGCCAGCAGTTTTGGGGTGGGTAGGACAGGTGGGCACACTGAAGCTTTCTTT. Looking up the rest from reference TRBV28 and TRBJ1-1 gives the full variable domain: DVKVTQSSRYLVKRTGEKVFLECVQDMDHENMFWYRQDPGLGLRLIYFSYDVKMKEKGDIPEGYSVSREKKERFSLILESASTNQTSMYLCASSFGVGRTGGHTEAFFGQGTRLTVV.

This chain connects TRBV7-9 to TRBJ2-3; 8 bases agree with TRBD1. V trimming: 5 bases; J trimming: 1 base; junction bases outside the gene matches: 5. From germline, CDR1 is SEHNR and CDR2 FQNEAQ (reference sequence). The CDR3 length is 15 residues. CDR3 loop: CASSIRDRRTDTQYF. CDR3 nucleotides: TGTGCCAGCAGCATCCGGGACAGGCGCACAGATACGCAGTATTTT.